The 19 T cell receptor beta chains below come from one sample, sequenced in a study of blood T cell repertoires in COVID-19 (dated by TCRdb to 2020 to 2021). Receptor amplification or capture employed the immunoSEQ multiplex PCR assay. The table comes from immuneACCESS by way of TCRdb, which keeps in-frame sequences with V and J called. Part of the clones is missing from these tables; in studies checked, under half for an unresolved V gene and the rest for unknown reasons. The sample records approximately 120,000 clones, roughly nine tenths of which are singletons. The ten biggest clones cover around 2% of the sample. Sequencing input: peripheral blood. The receptor source for this set is a man aged 50 or older with COVID-19, enrolled during active disease.

This clone was seen more than once but under ten times. This chain connects TRBV18 to TRBJ1-4; D is unresolved. V was pared by 5 bases and J by 0 bases, with 7 bases between. CDR3 length: 14 residues. In germline, CDR1 is KGHSH, CDR2 LQKENI. The CDR3 DNA sequence: TGTGCCAGCTCAAACTTAGCAACTAATGAAAAACTGTTTTTT. It encodes CASSNLATNEKLFF.

This clone was detected only once. The chain has TRBV3-1 (or the pseudogene TRBV3-2) and TRBJ2-1, with 14 bases aligning to TRBD2. The CDR3 is 19 residues long. The trim removed 5 bases at V and 0 bases at J, leaving 9 bases unmatched. CDR1 and CDR2 (germline): LGHDT, YNNKEL (reference sequence). CDR3 residues: CASSLRGLAGVSSYNEQFF. In DNA, the CDR3 is TGTGCCAGCAGCTTAAGGGGACTAGCGGGAGTTTCCTCCTACAATGAGCAGTTCTTC.

The chain joins TRBV10-3 to TRBJ2-1; 12 positions agree with TRBD2. Germline CDR1 reads ENHRY; CDR2 reads SYGVKD. There are 16 residues in the CDR3. Germline trimming cut 2 bases from V and 6 bases from J; bases unmatched to any gene: 5. CDR3 coding DNA: TGTGCCATCAGTGAGGTACTAGCGGGAGGAAGCAATGAGCAGTTCTTC. Translated, it gives CAISEVLAGGSNEQFF.

The rearrangement joins TRBV7-8 to TRBJ1-4, with unresolved D. The V and J ends lost 5 bases and 8 bases respectively, with 21 bases between them. This CDR3 is built from 16 residues. From germline, CDR1 is SGHVS and CDR2 FQNEAQ. The CDR3 loop reads CASSGHLSRGDEKLFF. CDR3 DNA: TGTGCCAGCAGCGGCCATCTTAGCCGGGGAGACGAAAAACTGTTTTTT.

This clone was detected once. V usage is TRBV5-4 and J usage is TRBJ1-6; the D is unclear. The CDR3 has 13 amino acids. Germline V gene data show CDR1 as SGHNT and CDR2 as YYREEE (reference sequence). V was cut by 3 bases and J by 8 bases, with 9 bases left in between. The CDR3 protein is CASSYTRDSPLHF. The DNA of the CDR3 is TGTGCCAGCAGCTATACGAGAGATTCACCCCTCCACTTT.

The CDR3 DNA follows: TGTGCCAGCAGTTTCAGAGGCGGGTCCGGCGAGCAGTACTTC. Its protein product is CASSFRGGSGEQYF. The chain employs TRBV28 and TRBJ2-7; D perhaps matches TRBD2 (5 bases). The CDR3 runs to 14 residues. Deletions cut 3 bases from V and 6 bases from J, with 15 bases between. CDR1 is MDHEN, CDR2 SYDVKM, per germline.

The chain is built from TRBV30 and TRBJ1-2, with 7 bases matching TRBD1. Germline-derived CDR1 and CDR2 are GTSNPN and SVGIG (reference sequence). The ends lost 2 bases at V and 8 bases at J; junction bases unmatched: 11. The CDR3 spans 14 residues. The CDR3 DNA reads as TGTGCCTGGAGTTTTCCTGGGACAGATAAAGGCTACACCTTC. Protein product: CAWSFPGTDKGYTF.

The CDR3 sequence is CASSKAFRAGVGQETQYF. The DNA for the CDR3 is TGTGCCAGCAGCAAAGCGTTCAGGGCGGGAGTGGGGCAAGAGACCCAGTACTTC. This chain connects TRBV21-1 to TRBJ2-5; the tabulated D call, TRBD2, remains unverified against the DNA. TRBV21-1 represents a pseudogene. The CDR3 sequence is 18 residues long.

This chain links TRBV7-8 with TRBJ2-7; 12 positions agree with TRBD2. Germline CDR1 is SGHVS and CDR2 is FQNEAQ. The CDR3 spans 17 residues. Losses at the gene ends were 5 bases for V and 4 bases for J; bases not matched to a gene: 12. The CDR3: CASSARTSGAQGYEQYV. The CDR3 DNA is TGTGCCAGCAGCGCCCGGACTAGCGGGGCCCAGGGGTACGAGCAGTACGTC.

CDR3 sequence: CASLLGTGNTEAFF. CDR3 in DNA: TGCGCCAGCCTCCTTGGGACAGGGAACACTGAAGCTTTCTTT. The chain joins TRBV5-1 to TRBJ1-1, with TRBD1 matching over 8 bases. Trimming at V came to 7 bases and at J to 1 base, leaving 6 bases not matched to a gene. The germline CDR1 and CDR2 sequences are SGHRS and YFSETQ. The CDR3 has 14 amino acids.

V is TRBV6-2 or TRBV6-3 and J is TRBJ2-4, with D perhaps matching TRBD2 (6 bases). CDR3 size: 13 residues. The V and J ends lost 1 base and 9 bases respectively, with 10 bases between them. Germline CDR1 and CDR2: MNHEY and SVGEGT. CDR3 protein: CASSYWEEGIQYF. In nucleotides, the CDR3 is TGTGCCAGCAGTTACTGGGAGGAGGGCATTCAGTACTTC.

V and J are TRBV9 and TRBJ2-3; possibly TRBD1 for D (6 bases). Germline V gene data show CDR1 as SGDLS and CDR2 as YYNGEE. The CDR3 covers 15 residues. The V end lost 0 bases, the J end lost 3 bases, and 11 bases lay between the germline ends. The CDR3 bases are TGTGCCAGCAGCGTAGAAACAGGGTGGACAGATACGCAGTATTTT. Amino acid sequence: CASSVETGWTDTQYF.

The gene calls are TRBV6-5 and TRBJ2-7, with 7 bases matching TRBD2. Trimming at V came to 6 bases and at J to 1 base, leaving 9 bases not matched to a gene. Germline V gene sequence: CDR1 MNHEY, CDR2 SVGAGI. The CDR3 is 15 amino acids. This chain's CDR3 is CASRPTSDQSYEQYF. Here the CDR3 DNA reads TGTGCCAGCAGACCAACTAGCGACCAATCCTACGAGCAGTACTTC.

The CDR3 DNA is TGTGCCTGGAGTGCGTGGCGGACTAGCGGGAGTCCAGATACGCAGTATTTT. It codes for CAWSAWRTSGSPDTQYF. This chain joins TRBV30 and TRBJ2-3, with 13 positions matching TRBD2. V lost 1 base to trimming and J lost 4 bases; unmatched junction nucleotides: 8. Germline lookup yields CDR1 GTSNPN and CDR2 SVGIG (reference sequence). The CDR3 has 17 amino acids.

The chain recombines TRBV19 with TRBJ1-2, with TRBD1 identical over 9 bases. There are 14 residues in the CDR3. The V segment lost 7 bases and the J segment 2 bases; nucleotides outside the gene matches: 5. CDR1 is LNHDA and CDR2 is SQIVND in the germline V gene (reference sequence). This chain's CDR3 is CASTSGQGNYGYTF. The CDR3 coding sequence is TGTGCCAGTACCTCCGGACAGGGGAACTATGGCTACACCTTC. The variable domain in full, with the rest retrieved from reference TRBV19 and TRBJ1-2, is DGGITQSPKYLFRKEGQNVTLSCEQNLNHDAMYWYRQDPGQGLRLIYYSQIVNDFQKGDIAEGYSVSREKKESFPLTVTSAQKNPTAFYLCASTSGQGNYGYTFGSGTRLTVV.

This clone was observed once. The chain is built from TRBV18 and TRBJ2-7; weak D call: TRBD2 (6 bases). This CDR3 spans 17 amino acids. Looked up from germline, CDR1 is KGHSH and CDR2 is LQKENI. Trimming removed 5 bases from V and 2 bases from J, with 22 bases in between. This CDR3 is CASSALVAGTYPYEQYV. The CDR3 nucleotides are TGTGCCAGCTCAGCCCTTGTCGCGGGAACCTACCCCTACGAGCAGTACGTC.

The V and J genes are TRBV19 and TRBJ2-2, with 7 bases lining up with TRBD1. This CDR3 is built from 20 residues. Germline CDR1 and CDR2: LNHDA and SQIVND (reference sequence). V was pared by 3 bases and J by 1 base, with 17 bases of the junction left unmatched. For the CDR3, the DNA is TGTGCCAGTAGTATGCCCCTCCTCCCCGGGACAGCTAAGAACACCGGGGAGCTGTTTTTT. It codes for CASSMPLLPGTAKNTGELFF.

The chain joins TRBV5-1 to TRBJ2-7; 9 nucleotides line up with TRBD1. Germline CDR1 and CDR2: SGHRS and YFSETQ. This CDR3 has 14 residues. The V and J ends lost 0 bases and 4 bases, in that order; junction bases with no gene match: 2. The CDR3 region is CASSLDGQGYEQYF. CDR3 coding DNA: TGCGCCAGCAGCTTGGATGGACAGGGGTACGAGCAGTACTTC. Combining the CDR3 with reference TRBV5-1 and TRBJ2-7 gives the whole variable domain KAGVTQTPRYLIKTRGQQVTLSCSPISGHRSVSWYQQTPGQGLQFLFEYFSETQRNKGNFPGRFSGRQFSNSRSEMNVSTLELGDSALYLCASSLDGQGYEQYFGPGTRLTVT.

This rearrangement joins TRBV19 to TRBJ2-7; the match to TRBD1 covers 7 bases. Germline V gene data show CDR1 as LNHDA and CDR2 as SQIVND (reference sequence). With V trimmed by 6 bases and J by 4 bases, 6 bases remained unmatched. This CDR3 region has 13 residues. CDR3 loop: CASRGTDLYEQYV. The DNA of the CDR3 is TGTGCCAGTAGGGGGACAGATTTATACGAGCAGTACGTC.